Listed below are T cell receptor beta chains from one sample, sequenced in a study of shared clonotypes between healthy human individuals. Clones were sequenced by immunoSEQ multiplex PCR, and TCRdb holds only the in-frame ones, with some missing. Altogether about 2,100,000 clones are present, around 93% being singletons, with the ten largest covering 1.7%. The sample consisted of naive CD8+ T cells from PBMCs. The receptors were gathered from a man in his late teens or twenties in good health. Some clones in this sample may be carry-over from other donors' samples. CDR3s include the opening cysteine and the closing phenylalanine or tryptophan. Each record gives: V gene, clone size, D gene, J gene, CDR3 protein, CDR3 DNA. D genes are given only for firm matches. Clone size is not always given. Where it is, it says once, few, many or a class for expanded clones.

V: TRBV28; size: -; D: TRBD2; J: TRBJ2-3; CDR3: CASSWTSGIGGTDTQYF; DNA: TGTGCCAGCAGTTGGACTAGCGGGATCGGAGGCACAGATACGCAGTATTTT
V: TRBV29-1; size: -; D: TRBD2; J: TRBJ2-2; CDR3: CSVISGAGELFF; DNA: TGCAGCGTTATAAGCGGGGCCGGGGAGCTGTTTTTT
V: TRBV15; size: -; D: -; J: TRBJ1-5; CDR3: CATSMGNQPQHF; DNA: TGTGCCACCAGCATGGGGAATCAGCCCCAGCATTTT
V: TRBV29-1; size: -; D: -; J: TRBJ1-3; CDR3: CNVEGLARDSGNTIYF; DNA: TGCAACGTTGAGGGGCTAGCCAGAGACTCTGGAAACACCATATATTTT
V: TRBV23-1; size: -; D: -; J: TRBJ2-4; CDR3: CASRTEGMAKNIQYF; DNA: TGCGCCAGCCGGACAGAAGGGATGGCCAAAAACATTCAGTACTTC
V: TRBV10-3; size: -; D: TRBD2; J: TRBJ2-5; CDR3: CAISANLAGGETQYF; DNA: TGTGCCATCAGTGCGAACCTAGCGGGAGGAGAGACCCAGTACTTC
V: TRBV6-1; size: few; D: TRBD1; J: TRBJ1-2; CDR3: CASSELRQGANGYTF; DNA: TGTGCCAGCAGTGAACTGAGACAGGGGGCAAATGGCTACACCTTC
V: TRBV27; size: -; D: TRBD1; J: TRBJ2-5; CDR3: CASRRNRDRQETQYF; DNA: TGTGCCAGCAGACGGAACCGGGACAGACAAGAGACCCAGTACTTC
V: TRBV5-6; size: -; D: TRBD2; J: TRBJ2-5; CDR3: CASSLPTSGRDRETQYF; DNA: TGTGCCAGCAGCTTGCCAACTAGCGGGAGAGACAGGGAGACCCAGTACTTC
V: TRBV27; size: -; D: TRBD1; J: TRBJ2-7; CDR3: CASSDRGLYEQYF; DNA: TGTGCCAGCAGCGACAGGGGCCTCTACGAGCAGTACTTC
V: TRBV19; size: once; D: -; J: TRBJ2-2; CDR3: CATLPGPSTGELFF; DNA: TGTGCCACTCTTCCAGGGCCTTCCACCGGGGAGCTGTTTTTT
V: TRBV7-8; size: -; D: TRBD2; J: TRBJ2-1; CDR3: CASSLLAGEGHNEQFF; DNA: TGTGCCAGCAGCTTACTAGCGGGAGAGGGGCACAATGAGCAGTTCTTC
V: TRBV29-1; size: -; D: -; J: TRBJ2-7; CDR3: CSVEADTYEQYF; DNA: TGCAGCGTTGAGGCGGACACTTACGAGCAGTACTTC
V: TRBV5-8; size: -; D: -; J: TRBJ2-1; CDR3: CASRGGNEQFF; DNA: TGTGCCAGCAGGGGGGGAAATGAGCAGTTCTTC
V: TRBV7-2; size: -; D: TRBD2; J: TRBJ2-5; CDR3: CASSLHGGETQYF; DNA: TGTGCCAGCAGCCTACACGGGGGGGAGACCCAGTACTTC
V: TRBV27; size: -; D: TRBD1; J: TRBJ2-1; CDR3: CASGTVDNEQFF; DNA: TGTGCCAGCGGGACAGTAGACAATGAGCAGTTCTTC
V: TRBV15; size: -; D: -; J: TRBJ1-5; CDR3: CATSRDSAANRVMPQHF; DNA: TGTGCCACCAGCAGAGATTCTGCGGCGAACAGGGTTATGCCCCAGCATTTT
V: TRBV4-3; size: -; D: TRBD2; J: TRBJ2-7; CDR3: CASSPAAGNYEQYF; DNA: TGCGCCAGCAGCCCCGCAGCGGGGAACTACGAGCAGTACTTC
V: TRBV27; size: -; D: TRBD1; J: TRBJ2-1; CDR3: CASSSRDSNYNEQFF; DNA: TGTGCCAGCAGTAGCCGGGACAGTAACTACAATGAGCAGTTCTTC
V: TRBV11-2; size: once; D: -; J: TRBJ2-7; CDR3: CASSSESYEQYF; DNA: TGTGCCAGCAGCTCGGAATCCTACGAGCAGTACTTC
V: TRBV16; size: -; D: -; J: TRBJ2-2; CDR3: CASSHSTTGELFF; DNA: TGTGCCAGCAGTCACTCAACGACCGGGGAGCTGTTTTTT
V: TRBV30; size: -; D: -; J: TRBJ2-1; CDR3: CAWVDTEDYNEQFF; DNA: TGTGCCTGGGTGGACACCGAGGACTACAATGAGCAGTTCTTC
V: TRBV25-1; size: -; D: -; J: TRBJ2-7; CDR3: CASSEPQETYEQYF; DNA: TGTGCCAGCAGTGAGCCCCAGGAGACCTACGAGCAGTACTTC
V: TRBV4-1; size: -; D: -; J: TRBJ1-4; CDR3: CASSQDRAGYWARGATNEKLFF; DNA: TGCGCCAGCAGCCAAGATCGGGCGGGCTATTGGGCCAGGGGAGCAACTAATGAAAAACTGTTTTTT
V: TRBV7-9; size: once; D: -; J: TRBJ1-1; CDR3: CASSTGALMNTEAFF; DNA: TGTGCCAGCAGTACCGGGGCTCTTATGAACACTGAAGCTTTCTTT
V: TRBV19; size: -; D: -; J: TRBJ2-1; CDR3: CASRAEASRRNEQFF; DNA: TGTGCCAGTAGGGCCGAAGCCAGCCGCCGGAATGAGCAGTTCTTC
V: TRBV9; size: -; D: TRBD2; J: TRBJ2-7; CDR3: CASSATGTSGYEQYF; DNA: TGTGCCAGCAGCGCGACCGGGACTAGCGGCTACGAGCAGTACTTC
V: TRBV19; size: -; D: -; J: TRBJ2-3; CDR3: CASQDIQDTQYF; DNA: TGTGCCAGCCAAGATATTCAAGATACGCAGTATTTT
V: TRBV4-1; size: -; D: -; J: TRBJ2-2; CDR3: CASSQGGLNTGELFF; DNA: TGCGCCAGCAGCCAAGGGGGCCTAAACACCGGGGAGCTGTTTTTT
V: TRBV4-2; size: -; D: -; J: TRBJ1-2; CDR3: CASSQPSPRSSTYGYTF; DNA: TGTGCCAGCAGCCAACCGAGTCCCAGGAGTAGTACCTATGGCTACACCTTC
V: TRBV7-8; size: once; D: TRBD1; J: TRBJ1-4; CDR3: CASSSWGQGFEKLFF; DNA: TGTGCCAGCAGCTCCTGGGGACAGGGGTTTGAAAAACTGTTTTTT
V: TRBV5-6; size: -; D: TRBD1; J: TRBJ2-5; CDR3: CASSPDRGVGETQYF; DNA: TGTGCCAGCAGCCCGGACAGGGGCGTCGGAGAGACCCAGTACTTC
V: TRBV28; size: -; D: -; J: TRBJ2-3; CDR3: CASTPSRGPGDTQYF; DNA: TGTGCCAGCACCCCTTCGCGGGGCCCTGGAGATACGCAGTATTTT
V: TRBV9; size: -; D: -; J: TRBJ2-6; CDR3: CASSPSGGGGANVLTF; DNA: TGTGCCAGCAGCCCCTCTGGGGGAGGTGGGGCCAACGTCCTGACTTTC
V: TRBV10-3; size: -; D: TRBD1; J: TRBJ1-2; CDR3: CAISESAPGQLIYGYTF; DNA: TGTGCCATCAGTGAGTCGGCTCCGGGACAGCTTATCTATGGCTACACCTTC
V: TRBV15; size: -; D: TRBD1; J: TRBJ2-7; CDR3: CATSSYGQGGYEQYF; DNA: TGTGCCACCAGCAGTTATGGACAGGGAGGCTACGAGCAGTACTTC
V: TRBV27; size: -; D: -; J: TRBJ1-4; CDR3: CASSFRGVDEKLFF; DNA: TGTGCCAGCAGTTTTAGGGGAGTTGATGAAAAACTGTTTTTT
V: TRBV11-3; size: -; D: TRBD1; J: TRBJ2-2; CDR3: CASSLSKGAGGAGNTGELFF; DNA: TGTGCCAGCAGCTTATCCAAAGGGGCAGGGGGCGCGGGTAACACCGGGGAGCTGTTTTTT
V: TRBV27; size: once; D: -; J: TRBJ2-2; CDR3: CASIRLLSGELFF; DNA: TGTGCCAGCATCCGTCTTTTGTCCGGGGAGCTGTTTTTT
V: TRBV5-1; size: -; D: -; J: TRBJ1-5; CDR3: CASSFRGNQPQHF; DNA: TGCGCCAGCAGCTTCCGGGGCAATCAGCCCCAGCATTTT
V: TRBV19; size: -; D: TRBD1; J: TRBJ1-5; CDR3: CASSQQGAGNQPQHF; DNA: TGTGCCAGTAGTCAACAGGGGGCGGGCAATCAGCCCCAGCATTTT
V: TRBV6-1; size: -; D: -; J: TRBJ1-5; CDR3: CASSEPRDSNQPQHF; DNA: TGTGCCAGCAGTGAGCCTAGGGATAGCAATCAGCCCCAGCATTTT
V: TRBV6-1; size: -; D: TRBD1; J: TRBJ1-4; CDR3: CASSEVQGATNEKLFF; DNA: TGTGCCAGCAGTGAGGTACAGGGGGCAACTAATGAAAAACTGTTTTTT
V: TRBV28; size: -; D: TRBD1; J: TRBJ2-7; CDR3: CASSSADRALDEQYF; DNA: TGTGCCAGCAGTAGCGCCGACAGGGCACTGGACGAGCAGTACTTC
V: TRBV21-1; size: -; D: -; J: TRBJ2-5; CDR3: CASSKVPARDQETQYF; DNA: TGTGCCAGCAGCAAAGTACCCGCACGCGACCAAGAGACCCAGTACTTC
V: TRBV5-4; size: -; D: -; J: TRBJ2-1; CDR3: CASSLRRERGNEQFF; DNA: TGTGCCAGCAGCTTGAGGCGGGAAAGGGGCAATGAGCAGTTCTTC
V: TRBV29-1; size: -; D: -; J: TRBJ2-6; CDR3: CSVEEEGSGANVLTF; DNA: TGCAGCGTTGAAGAGGAGGGCTCTGGGGCCAACGTCCTGACTTTC
V: TRBV6-5; size: -; D: -; J: TRBJ2-1; CDR3: CASSARGSSNEQFF; DNA: TGTGCCAGCAGTGCCCGCGGGTCTAGCAATGAGCAGTTCTTC
V: TRBV9; size: once; D: -; J: TRBJ2-1; CDR3: CASSPMGGPEFF; DNA: TGTGCCAGCAGCCCCATGGGAGGCCCTGAGTTCTTC
V: TRBV11-2; size: -; D: -; J: TRBJ2-7; CDR3: CASSLAPGQSSYEQYF; DNA: TGTGCCAGCAGCTTAGCGCCGGGACAAAGCTCCTACGAGCAGTACTTC
V: TRBV7-6; size: -; D: TRBD2; J: TRBJ2-7; CDR3: CASRRLAGVNYEQYF; DNA: TGTGCCAGCAGACGACTAGCGGGAGTCAACTACGAGCAGTACTTC
V: TRBV27; size: -; D: -; J: TRBJ2-1; CDR3: CASSLSRSYNEQFF; DNA: TGTGCCAGCAGTTTGTCCAGATCCTACAATGAGCAGTTCTTC
V: TRBV28; size: few; D: -; J: TRBJ1-5; CDR3: CASSLRVGQPQHF; DNA: TGTGCCAGCAGTCTCAGGGTAGGTCAGCCCCAGCATTTT